This TCR beta chain was recovered during a study of T cells in Graves' hyperthyroidism and ophthalmopathy. On this clonotype: Its antigen is currently unknown.

This CDR3 region has 18 residues. The V gene's germline CDR1 is LNHDA and CDR2 SQIVND (reference sequence). Trimming cost V 7 bases and J 1 base; bases outside gene matches: 12. General study points: Clonotypes that were expanded in thyroid above 0.001 mostly appeared in blood too.

Researchers amplified the TCR beta CDR3 regions from RNA transcripts. TCR CDR3 underwent first-round RT-PCR with the HTBI primer set. TCRdb independently ran MiXCR on the multiplex PCR reads; one entry per CDR3 protein. The sample holds a few hundred thousand distinct CDR3 sequences, under 25% seen once. This sequence joins TRBV19 and TRBJ1-5, with 11 bases that match TRBD1. The sequence was obtained from a woman in her sixties or seventies with Graves' ophthalmopathy. The sequenced material came from blood. CDR3 sequence (DNA): TGTGCCAGTATGGACGGGACAGGGGGGCTTGCAAGCAATCAGCCCCAGCATTTT. Translating gives CASMDGTGGLASNQPQHF.